This T cell receptor (beta chain) was profiled in a study of T-cell memory formation after mild COVID-19. The CDR3 contains 14 residues. Germline CDR1 and CDR2: LGHDT and YNNKEL (reference sequence). The J segment lost 9 bases and the V segment lost 1 base, leaving 9 bases of the junction unmatched. TCR alpha and TCR beta cDNA libraries carrying sample barcodes and UMIs were produced by 5'RACE using constant-segment primers. TCRdb analysed the 5' RACE reads with MiXCR anew, one entry per CDR3 protein. Of some 440,000 distinct CDR3 sequences listed, approximately 23% are singletons. The chain has TRBV3-1 and TRBJ2-7; 7 positions match TRBD2. The origin of this receptor is an adult woman who had mild COVID-19 (a few samples of this study predate the infection). Cell type and time point are not known. The sequencing input was PBMCs or a T cell subset sorted from them (not recorded which). The CDR3 coding sequence is TGTGCCAGCAGCCAAGTCATGAGAACGGGAGGGCAGTACTTC. It encodes CASSQVMRTGGQYF.